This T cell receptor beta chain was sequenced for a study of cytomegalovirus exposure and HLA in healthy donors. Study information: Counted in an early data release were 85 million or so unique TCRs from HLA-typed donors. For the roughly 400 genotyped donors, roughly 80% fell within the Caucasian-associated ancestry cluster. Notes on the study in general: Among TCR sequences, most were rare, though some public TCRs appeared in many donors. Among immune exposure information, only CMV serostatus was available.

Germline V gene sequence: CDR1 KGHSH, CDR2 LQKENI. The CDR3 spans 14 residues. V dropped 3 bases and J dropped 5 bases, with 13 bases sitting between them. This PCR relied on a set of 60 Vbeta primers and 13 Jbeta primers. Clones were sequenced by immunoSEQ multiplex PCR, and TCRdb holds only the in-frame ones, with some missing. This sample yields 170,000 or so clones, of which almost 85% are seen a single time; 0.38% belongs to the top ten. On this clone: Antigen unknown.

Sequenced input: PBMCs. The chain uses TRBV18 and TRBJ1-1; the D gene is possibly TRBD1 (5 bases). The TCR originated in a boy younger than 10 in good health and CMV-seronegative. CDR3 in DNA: TGTGCCAGCTCACCCCTCGGGGGAACAACTGAAGCTTTCTTT. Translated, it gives CASSPLGGTTEAFF.